The 5 T cell receptor beta chains reported below all come from one sample, sequenced in a study of T cells in Graves' hyperthyroidism and ophthalmopathy. The TCR beta CDR3 regions underwent amplification using RNA transcripts as the source. The HTBI primer set served for first-round RT-PCR of the TCR CDR3. TCRdb itself ran the multiplex PCR reads through MiXCR, one entry per CDR3 protein. The sample comprises about 420,000 distinct CDR3 sequences, roughly 15% of which are singletons, and about 5% rests with the top ten. The sequencing sample was made of blood. These TCRs come from a young woman with Graves' hyperthyroidism.

This clonotype was seen only a few times. The chain has TRBV14 and TRBJ2-5; the D is unclear. Germline-derived CDR1 and CDR2 are SGHDN and FVKESK. The ends were cut back, 2 bases at V and 7 bases at J, with 5 bases in the middle. The CDR3 is 11 amino acids. The CDR3 reads CASSQSGTQYF. CDR3 DNA: TGTGCCAGCAGCCAAAGTGGGACCCAGTACTTC. Full variable domain (outside the CDR3, taken from reference TRBV14 and TRBJ2-5): EAGVTQFPSHSVIEKGQTVTLRCDPISGHDNLYWYRRVMGKEIKFLLHFVKESKQDESGMPNNRFLAERTGGTYSTLKVQPAELEDSGVYFCASSQSGTQYFGPGTRLLVL.

Concerning this clonotype: A read error may explain this, as a much larger clone is one base away. This CDR3 is missing its conserved last phenylalanine or tryptophan, likely due to a read error. This chain connects TRBV28 to TRBJ1-6; 7 nucleotides line up with TRBD1. The germline CDR1 and CDR2 sequences are MDHEN and SYDVKM. Germline trimming cut 6 bases from V and 7 bases from J; bases unmatched to any gene: 18. This CDR3 contains 18 residues. CDR3 loop: CASSLEVLAGRGNSPLHS. The CDR3 DNA follows: TGTGCCAGCAGCCTGGAGGTCTTAGCTGGCAGGGGGAATTCACCCCTCCACTCT.

The CDR3 here is CASSSREGETGELFF. For the CDR3, the DNA is TGTGCCAGCAGCTCCCGGGAGGGGGAAACCGGGGAGCTGTTTTTT. This rearrangement joins TRBV4-2 to TRBJ2-2, with 8 bases fitting TRBD2. The CDR3 totals 15 residues. Germline V CDR1 and CDR2: LGHNA, YNFKEQ. The ends lost 5 bases at V and 5 bases at J; junction bases unmatched: 7.

This clonotype was counted many times. This chain joins TRBV20-1 and TRBJ1-5, with D possibly TRBD1 on 6 matching bases. The V end was cut by 0 bases, the J end by 2 bases, with 14 bases between. The CDR3 sequence is 16 residues long. Germline V CDR1 and CDR2: DFQATT, SNEGSKA (reference sequence). The CDR3 region has the DNA TGCAGTGCTAGAGAATCAAACAGGGTGGGCAATCAGCCCCAGCATTTT. Its protein product is CSARESNRVGNQPQHF.

This clonotype was recorded at least ten times. The V call is TRBV28, the J call TRBJ1-1; D possibly corresponds to TRBD1 (6 bases). This CDR3 spans 15 amino acids. Germline CDR1 reads MDHEN; CDR2 reads SYDVKM. Deletions cut 2 bases from V and 1 base from J, with 11 bases between. CDR3 sequence reads: CASSLGGLSNTEAFF. Here the CDR3 DNA reads TGTGCCAGCAGTTTAGGGGGGCTATCGAACACTGAAGCTTTCTTT.